Given below is one T cell receptor (beta chain) in context. This clone appeared a few times. What antigen it recognizes has not been identified. Base qualities are not recorded, but no much larger clone differs from it by a single base. The germline V gene yields SNHLY for CDR1 and FYNNEI for CDR2. V is pared back by 6 bases and J by 2 bases, with 20 bases lying between the germline termini. The CDR3 covers 16 residues, taking in both the cysteine and the phenylalanine. Of all the DNA, just the CDR3 is kept, 48 bases in frame from base 1. These data are taken from a study of cytomegalovirus exposure and HLA in healthy donors (dated by TCRdb to the late 2010s). Concerning the study at large: An earlier analysis of roughly 630 of the donors reported roughly 270 Gb of sequence data and approximately 110 million unique TCR beta sequences from approximately 180 million T cells. Approximately 310 gigabases of sequencing data and around 90 million unique TCR sequences made up an early release that covered about 640 HLA-typed donors. Among the roughly 400 genotyped donors, approximately 81% belonged to the genetic ancestry cluster associated with self-reported Caucasian donors. The study aimed to test whether signatures of past pathogen exposure could be identified by cataloging public T cell receptors. The study used immunosequencing to profile the T cell repertoires of more than 650 subjects and linked those repertoires to cytomegalovirus serostatus. A separate validation cohort of approximately 130 different subjects was used in addition to the roughly 700-subject first cohort. To predict cytomegalovirus infection status, the study brought together high-throughput TCR immunosequencing, statistical association of individual TCRs with disease status, and machine learning. A later analysis re-analyzed previously published TCR beta repertoires from 650 to 800 donors and added high-resolution HLA genotyping to study TCR occurrence patterns. Rather than drawing on any new phenotypic data, the later analysis identified candidate immune exposures from TCR beta sequences and the way those sequences occurred across donors. An earlier analysis of around 640 of the donors used high-throughput TCR beta sequencing to judge whether each TCR beta V gene segment behaved as functional or pseudogenic. Donor age, sex, ethnicity and CMV serostatus were collected together with the repertoire data. Genome-wide SNP genotypes for about 65% of the roughly 670 donors were used in a later genetic analysis, which treated that subset as a discovery cohort. Every discovery cohort repertoire had been produced on one sequencing platform. Class I and class II HLA loci were covered by the typing at four-digit resolution. Typing coverage differed by locus: A, B, C, DRB1 and DQB1 were typed in about 629-630 donors, DQA1 in 500 to 550, DPA1 in around 600, and DPB1 in 472. Several DR-DQ haplotypes were handled as single units for association and clustering because linkage in the cohort was strong. On average, around 230,000 unique TCR beta nucleotide sequences were sequenced per donor among about 400 genotyped donors of the cohort, with roughly 19% of those sequences being non-productive.

The cohort comprised fewer than 700 healthy bone marrow donors. At the time of sampling, every cohort member was nominally healthy, though immune exposures that went unrecorded were likely present. The donor tested CMV seronegative, placing the donor among the 350 to 400 seronegative members of the cohort. A peripheral blood sample was collected from each donor, and TCR beta sequencing was performed on peripheral blood mononuclear cells. Genomic DNA was extracted from the blood cell samples with the Qiagen DNeasy Blood Extraction Kit. Results and caveats for the whole study, not just this receptor: This cohort had only TCR beta chains sequenced, and the lack of alpha or paired-chain data limited which features could be detected. It was suggested by the authors that the approach could potentially be generalized to other disease states and immunological phenotypes. Compared with the roughly 710-donor mean, donors in an Asian-associated ancestry cluster had fewer N-insertions in productive TCRs, according to a later genetic analysis. In a later analysis, TCR association rates were found to vary across HLA loci, with the most associated TCRs seen for DRB1 alleles and the fewest for HLA-C alleles. Across donors, most TCR sequences were observed very rarely, whereas some public TCRs were present in many individuals. HLA typing was unavailable for some donors at each locus, so association tests used only the typed subset. CMV serostatus was the only immune exposure information available for the cohort. A total of fewer than 200 TCR beta chains were listed by the study as associated with cytomegalovirus. Because counts were too low, roughly 17 rarely observed V segments, including chromosome 9 orphons, were left out of the earlier analysis of a few hundred of the donors. Because the 87-base-pair reads could not distinguish some IMGT-functional V segments, including TRBV6-2 and TRBV6-3, those segments were excluded. A group of highly shared sequence variants was considered likely to be a technical artifact of the sequencing pipeline. In an earlier analysis of fewer than 700 of the donors, most TCR beta V segments appeared in productive rearrangements about 87% or about 30% of the time, broadly matching IMGT annotations. According to a later analysis, parvovirus B19, influenza, CMV and Epstein-Barr virus appeared linked to several top co-occurrence clusters. Sequencing depth was assumed to be roughly uniform across donors in the presence/absence analyses, though that assumption may not hold. Strong co-occurrence of HLA alleles, especially DR and DQ, made assigning TCR associations to individual alleles difficult. Linkage disequilibrium might explain the correlated functional status among segregating V segments, but an unknown experimental factor could not be ruled out. A later analysis associated some 17,000 TCR beta sequences with specific HLA alleles at a false discovery rate of 0.05. Three of the identified cytomegalovirus-associated TCR beta chains were confirmed in vitro to be specific for cytomegalovirus antigens. A further reported finding was that TCR beta sequences accurately predicted the HLA-A and HLA-B alleles for most subjects in the first cohort. A later analysis found that HLA-associated TCR beta chains were more clonally expanded and had lower generation probabilities than equally common non-associated chains. In a later analysis, most CMV-associated TCR beta chains were found to appear HLA-restricted, with HLA associations seemingly driven largely by CMV exposure. The classifier was reported to diagnose cytomegalovirus status with high specificity and sensitivity in both the original cohort and the validation cohort. A later genetic analysis associated a missense DCLRE1C variant with V-gene and J-gene trimming of TCR beta chains, and an independent cohort replicated the association.

To prepare the library, the immunoSEQ multiplex PCR assay was applied. The multiplex PCR relied on a mix of 60 forward primers for TCR Vbeta segments and 13 reverse primers for TCR Jbeta segments. A multiplex PCR assay on genomic DNA amplified the CDR3 region of rearranged TCR beta genes. Amplified TCR beta libraries were sequenced as 87-base-pair reads on the Illumina HiSeq System. In the source study's methods: Across the roughly 600 repertoires, a later analysis counted some 80 million unique TCR beta chains, approximately 12 million of which were shared by at least two donors. Raw reads were error-corrected and collapsed into unique sequences by a nearest-neighbor algorithm in which closely related sequences were merged to remove PCR and sequencing errors. To assign V, D and J gene segments, CDR3 sequences were aligned to IMGT reference sequences. Each retained sequence needed at least a six-nucleotide match to both a V gene segment and a J gene segment. A rearrangement was called productive if the CDR3 had no stop codons and remained in frame with V and J, and every other rearrangement was called non-productive. Following IMGT convention, CDR3 was defined as the stretch from the second conserved V-encoded cysteine to the conserved J-encoded phenylalanine. The earlier analysis of some 580 of the donors excluded any sequence lacking an unambiguous match to a single V gene segment. In an earlier analysis of 450 to 700 of the donors, V segments were called functional above 56.7% productive rearrangements and were called segregating when the between-donor standard deviation exceeded 5%. A statistical classification framework was built for diagnosing cytomegalovirus status from the catalog of TCR beta chain sequences. A later analysis assigned V and J genes by comparing TCR nucleotide sequences with IMGT/GENE-DB human TR gene sequences. In a later analysis, CDR3 sequences and most-parsimonious VDJ recombination scenarios were assigned using the TCRdist pipeline. A later analysis defined each TCR beta chain by its CDR3 amino acid sequence plus V-gene family, and excluded reads lacking a unique V-gene family. As a way to deal with suspected cross-contamination and a sequencing artifact, a later analysis dropped approximately 590 nucleotide sequences that were highly shared and had low generation probability. In a later analysis, a clonal expansion index for each public chain was calculated from normalized within-repertoire ranks of inferred template counts. A later analysis computed generation probabilities with a VDJ recombination model fitted to out-of-frame rearrangements, and checked the results against IGoR. In a later analysis, hypergeometric tests were used to score TCR-TCR, TCR-HLA and TCR-CMV co-occurrence, with a repertoire-size bias correction applied to TCR pairs. A later analysis estimated false discovery rates by permuting HLA or CMV assignments 20 times. In a later analysis, co-occurring TCRs were grouped with DBSCAN, and TCRdist sequence similarity was added when clustering was performed within HLA-allele-positive subsets. Repertoires with fewer than 30,000 or more than 120,000 public chains were left out of co-occurrence clustering, as were about five repertoires with anomalous nucleotide sharing. The table was pulled from immuneACCESS by TCRdb, which kept in-frame rearrangements only. Such tables lose some clones; where checked, under half of the loss comes from unresolved V genes, and the rest has no known cause. V and J calls and clone size are copied from that table; D and trimming were computed from the DNA. For this sample the table gives approximately 93,000 clones, of which under 85% were detected only once. About 3% of the sample rests with the top ten.

The sequence links TRBV2 to TRBJ2-7; TRBD2 is perhaps the D gene, given 5 matching bases. The receptor's source is a woman in her thirties or forties in good health and CMV-seronegative. Sequencing used PBMCs. The DNA sequence is as follows: TGTGCCAGCAGGCCCACATCCTGGACTGGGACCTACGAGCAGTACTTC. It codes for CASRPTSWTGTYEQYF.